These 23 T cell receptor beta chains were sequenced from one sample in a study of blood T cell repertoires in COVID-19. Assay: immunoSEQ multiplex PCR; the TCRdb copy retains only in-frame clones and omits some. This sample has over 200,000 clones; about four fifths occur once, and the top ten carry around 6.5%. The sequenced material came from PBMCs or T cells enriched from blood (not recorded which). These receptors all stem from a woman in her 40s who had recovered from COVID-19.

This chain's CDR3 is CASSGVVREKLFF. The CDR3, as DNA: TGTGCCAGCAGTGGAGTAGTGAGAGAAAAACTGTTTTTT. This rearrangement joins TRBV2 to TRBJ1-4; D gene unclear. The CDR3 runs 13 residues. V was trimmed by 4 bases and J by 8 bases, leaving 11 bases between them. Germline V gives CDR1 SNHLY, CDR2 FYNNEI.

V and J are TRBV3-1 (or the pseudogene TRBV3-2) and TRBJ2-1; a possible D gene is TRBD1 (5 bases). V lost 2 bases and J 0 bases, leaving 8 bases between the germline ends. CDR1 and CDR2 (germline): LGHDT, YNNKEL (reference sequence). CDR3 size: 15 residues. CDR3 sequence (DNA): TGTGCCAGCAGCCAATGGGGCAGCTCCTACAATGAGCAGTTCTTC. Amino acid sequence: CASSQWGSSYNEQFF.

CDR3 region: CASSDSGGNNEQFF. In DNA, the CDR3 is TGTGCCAGCAGTGACAGCGGGGGAAACAATGAGCAGTTCTTC. This chain connects TRBV6-4 to TRBJ2-1, with 8 nucleotides matching TRBD2. CDR1 is MRHNA and CDR2 is SNTAGT in the germline V gene. The CDR3 spans 14 residues. J lost 5 bases, V lost 2 bases, and 2 bases had no gene match.

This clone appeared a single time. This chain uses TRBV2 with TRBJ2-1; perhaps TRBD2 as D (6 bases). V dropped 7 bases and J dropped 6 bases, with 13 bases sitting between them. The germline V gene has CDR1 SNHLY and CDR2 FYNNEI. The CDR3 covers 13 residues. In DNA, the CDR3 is TGTGCCAGCACCCTGGACGGGGGCAATGAGCAGTTCTTC. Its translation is CASTLDGGNEQFF.

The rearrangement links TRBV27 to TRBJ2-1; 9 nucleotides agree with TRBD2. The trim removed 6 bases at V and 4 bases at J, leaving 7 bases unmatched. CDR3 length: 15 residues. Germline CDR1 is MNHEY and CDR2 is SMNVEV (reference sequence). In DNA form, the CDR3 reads TGTGCCAGCAGACCAACTAGCGGGCGGTACAATGAGCAGTTCTTC. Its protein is CASRPTSGRYNEQFF.

Written as DNA, the CDR3 is TGTGCCAGCAGTGTCGAGGGAGAGGCAGATACGCAGTATTTT. This sequence encodes CASSVEGEADTQYF. The genes are TRBV2 and TRBJ2-3; possible D gene TRBD2, 5 bases. V lost 4 bases and J lost 4, with 12 bases in between. Germline V gene lookup returns CDR1 SNHLY and CDR2 FYNNEI. This CDR3 comprises 14 residues.

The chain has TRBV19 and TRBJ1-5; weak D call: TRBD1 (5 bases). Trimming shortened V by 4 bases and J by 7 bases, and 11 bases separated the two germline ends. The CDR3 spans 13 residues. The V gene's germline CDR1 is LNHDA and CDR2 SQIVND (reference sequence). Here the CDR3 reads CASSRTGSQPQHF. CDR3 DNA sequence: TGTGCCAGTAGTAGAACAGGCAGCCAGCCCCAGCATTTT.

CDR3 sequence reads: CASSLGRAGPTDTQYF. The CDR3 DNA is TGCGCCAGCAGCTTGGGGCGGGCGGGGCCCACAGATACGCAGTATTTT. The genes are TRBV5-1 and TRBJ2-3; a weak D match, TRBD2 (6 bases). CDR3 size: 16 residues. V lost 0 bases and J 2 bases, leaving 13 bases between the germline ends. Germline values: CDR1 SGHRS, CDR2 YFSETQ.

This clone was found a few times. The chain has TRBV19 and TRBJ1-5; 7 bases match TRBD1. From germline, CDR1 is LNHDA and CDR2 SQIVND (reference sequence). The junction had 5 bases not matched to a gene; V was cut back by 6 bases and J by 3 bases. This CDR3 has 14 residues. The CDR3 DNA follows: TGTGCCAGTAGACACAGGGGTCTCAATCAGCCCCAGCATTTT. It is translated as CASRHRGLNQPQHF.

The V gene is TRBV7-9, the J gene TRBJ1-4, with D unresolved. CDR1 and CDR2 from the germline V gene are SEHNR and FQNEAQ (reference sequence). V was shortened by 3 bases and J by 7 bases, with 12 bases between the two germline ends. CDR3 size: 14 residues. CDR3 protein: CASSFGNTGEKLFF. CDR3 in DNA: TGTGCCAGCAGCTTCGGGAACACGGGTGAAAAACTGTTTTTT.

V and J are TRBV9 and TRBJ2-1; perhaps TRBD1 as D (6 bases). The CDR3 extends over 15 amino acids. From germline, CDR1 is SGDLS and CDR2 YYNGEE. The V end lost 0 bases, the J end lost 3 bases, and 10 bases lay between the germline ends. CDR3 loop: CASSVGAGVYNEQFF. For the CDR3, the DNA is TGTGCCAGCAGCGTAGGGGCAGGGGTCTACAATGAGCAGTTCTTC.

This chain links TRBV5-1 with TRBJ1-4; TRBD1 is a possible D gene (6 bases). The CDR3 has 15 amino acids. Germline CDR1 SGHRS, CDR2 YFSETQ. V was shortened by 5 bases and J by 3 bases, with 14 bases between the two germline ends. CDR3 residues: CASSSGELSNEKLFF. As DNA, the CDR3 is TGCGCCAGCAGTTCAGGGGAGTTGTCTAATGAAAAACTGTTTTTT.

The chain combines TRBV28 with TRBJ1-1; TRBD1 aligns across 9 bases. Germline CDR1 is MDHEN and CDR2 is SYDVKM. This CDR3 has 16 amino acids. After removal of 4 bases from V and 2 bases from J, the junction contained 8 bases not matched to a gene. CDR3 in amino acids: CASSSGTGLFNTEAFF. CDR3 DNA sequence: TGTGCCAGCAGTTCCGGGACAGGGCTCTTTAACACTGAAGCTTTCTTT.

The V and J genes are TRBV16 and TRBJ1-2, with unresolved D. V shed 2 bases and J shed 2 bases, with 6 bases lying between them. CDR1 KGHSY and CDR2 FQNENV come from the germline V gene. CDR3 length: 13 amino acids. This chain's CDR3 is CASSQGLNYGYTF. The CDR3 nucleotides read TGTGCCAGCAGCCAAGGGCTCAACTATGGCTACACCTTC.

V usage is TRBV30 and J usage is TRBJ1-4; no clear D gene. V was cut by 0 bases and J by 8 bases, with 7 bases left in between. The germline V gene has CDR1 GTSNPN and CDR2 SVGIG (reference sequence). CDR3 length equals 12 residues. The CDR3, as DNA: TGTGCCTGGAGTGTAGTGAGGGAAAAACTGTTTTTT. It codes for CAWSVVREKLFF.

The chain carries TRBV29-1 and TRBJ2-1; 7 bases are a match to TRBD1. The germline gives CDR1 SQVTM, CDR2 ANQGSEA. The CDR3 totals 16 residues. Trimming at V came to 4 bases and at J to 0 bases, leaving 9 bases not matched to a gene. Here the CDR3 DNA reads TGCAGCGTTGTGGGGTCGACAGGGAGCTCCTACAATGAGCAGTTCTTC. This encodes CSVVGSTGSSYNEQFF.

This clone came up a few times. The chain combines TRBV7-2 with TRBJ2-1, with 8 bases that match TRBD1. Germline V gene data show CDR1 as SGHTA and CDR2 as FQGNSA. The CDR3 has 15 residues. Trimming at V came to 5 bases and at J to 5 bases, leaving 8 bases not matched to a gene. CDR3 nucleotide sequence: TGTGCCAGCAGCGCTTGGACAGGGCTTGACAATGAGCAGTTCTTC. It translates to CASSAWTGLDNEQFF.

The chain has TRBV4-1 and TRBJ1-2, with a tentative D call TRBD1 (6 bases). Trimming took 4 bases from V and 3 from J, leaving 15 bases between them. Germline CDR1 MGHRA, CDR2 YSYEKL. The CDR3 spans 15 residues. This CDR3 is CASSPGRTVDYGYTF. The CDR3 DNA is TGCGCCAGCAGCCCTGGTAGGACAGTCGACTATGGCTACACCTTC.

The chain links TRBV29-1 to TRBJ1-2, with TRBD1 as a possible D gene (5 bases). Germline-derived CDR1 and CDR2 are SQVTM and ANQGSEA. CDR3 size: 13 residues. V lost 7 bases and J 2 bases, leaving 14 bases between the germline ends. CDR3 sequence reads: CSALTEANYGYTF. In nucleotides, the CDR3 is TGCAGCGCATTGACAGAAGCCAACTATGGCTACACCTTC.

CDR3: CAISTLIYGYTF. The CDR3 DNA reads as TGTGCCATCTCTACCCTGATTTATGGCTACACCTTC. The V call is TRBV10-3, the J call TRBJ1-2, with unresolved D. This CDR3 is built from 12 residues. Germline-derived CDR1 and CDR2 are ENHRY and SYGVKD. V lost 8 bases and J lost 5, with 12 bases in between.

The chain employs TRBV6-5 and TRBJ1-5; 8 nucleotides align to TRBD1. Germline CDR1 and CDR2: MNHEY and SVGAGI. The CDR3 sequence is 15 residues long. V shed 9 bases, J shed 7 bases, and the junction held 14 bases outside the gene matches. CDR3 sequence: CASRSSRDRIQPQHF. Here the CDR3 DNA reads TGTGCCAGTAGAAGTTCCCGGGACAGGATACAGCCCCAGCATTTT.

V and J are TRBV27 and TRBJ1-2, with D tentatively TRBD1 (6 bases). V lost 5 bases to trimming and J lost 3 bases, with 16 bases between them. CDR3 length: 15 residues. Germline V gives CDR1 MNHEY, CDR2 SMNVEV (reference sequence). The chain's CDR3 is CASSTPSQGYYGYTF. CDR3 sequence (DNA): TGTGCCAGCAGTACCCCGTCACAGGGTTACTATGGCTACACCTTC.

The CDR3 DNA is TGTGCCAGCAGTTCAGGGACTAGCGGGAGCAATGAGCAGTTCTTC. Its protein product is CASSSGTSGSNEQFF. The rearrangement links TRBV6-5 to TRBJ2-1; 14 bases are a match to TRBD2. The CDR3 length is 15 residues. Germline V CDR1 and CDR2: MNHEY, SVGAGI. The trim removed 4 bases at V and 6 bases at J, leaving 2 bases unmatched.